This TCR beta chain was found in a study of OX40 agonist ivuxolimab in advanced cancers. The data were produced by immunoSEQ multiplex PCR, yet TCRdb's version contains in-frame clones alone and is incomplete. Altogether roughly 93,000 clones are present, 90% to 95% being singletons, with the ten largest covering roughly 0.5%. Germline CDR1 reads SGHDT; CDR2 reads YYEEEE. The CDR3 is made up of 17 amino acids. The V and J ends lost 0 bases and 2 bases respectively, with 16 bases between them. This specimen consisted of CD4+ or CD8+ T cells sorted from blood, obtained in a trial of the OX40 agonist ivuxolimab. The TCR comes from an adult with an advanced solid tumor such as melanoma, head and neck, liver or kidney cancer. This sequence joins TRBV5-6 and TRBJ2-3; possible D gene TRBD2, 6 bases. The CDR3 sequence: CASSLAWTKTNTDTQYF. The DNA for the CDR3 is TGTGCCAGCAGCTTGGCTTGGACTAAAACTAACACAGATACGCAGTATTTT.